Listed here are 4 T cell receptor beta chains from one sample, sequenced in a study of blood T cells in healthy people across ages. Then a second PCR, running roughly 7 to 11 cycles, was carried out with a sample-barcoded 5' primer and a J-beta primer mix. MiXCR, applied by TCRdb to the 5' RACE reads, yields one record per CDR3 protein. The data contain over a million distinct CDR3 sequences, approximately 42% of them seen just once; the ten biggest clones take up more than 4%. Input material: blood. The receptors derive from a woman aged 18-35 years in good health.

Concerning this clonotype: At one end, the junction sequence differs from germline, possibly due to a read error. V is TRBV2 and J is TRBJ1-5; TRBD1 matches at 7 bases. The CDR3 consists of 15 residues. The germline gives CDR1 SNHLY, CDR2 FYNNEI. In nucleotides, the CDR3 is TGTGCCAGTAGTGCACAGGGGTATAGCAATCAGCCCCAGCATTTT. Protein product: CASSAQGYSNQPQHF.

The rearrangement uses TRBV7-8 and TRBJ1-5, with D maybe TRBD1 (5 bases). The germline CDR1 and CDR2 sequences are SGHVS and FQNEAQ. The CDR3 extends over 13 amino acids. The V end was cut by 4 bases, the J end by 6 bases, with 10 bases between. The CDR3 is CASSWGPSQPQHF. DNA of the CDR3: TGTGCCAGCAGCTGGGGCCCAAGTCAGCCCCAGCATTTT.

The chain carries TRBV20-1 and TRBJ2-7; TRBD2 matches at 9 bases. The V gene end was trimmed by 5 bases and the J gene end by 7 bases; junction bases not matched to a gene: 12. CDR1 and CDR2 from the germline V gene are DFQATT and SNEGSKA (reference sequence). This CDR3 is built from 14 residues. The CDR3 loop reads CSALTSGSPWEQYF. Written as DNA, the CDR3 is TGCAGTGCTCTGACTAGCGGTTCCCCCTGGGAGCAGTACTTC.

This clonotype was recorded once. V gene TRBV7-2 combines with J gene TRBJ1-1; the D is unclear. The CDR3 extends over 15 amino acids. CDR1 is SGHTA, CDR2 FQGNSA, per germline. Trimming removed 1 base at V and 1 base at J, with 10 bases between. The CDR3 here is CASSLGWGGNTEAFF. The CDR3, as DNA: TGTGCCAGCAGCTTAGGGTGGGGAGGGAACACTGAAGCTTTCTTT.